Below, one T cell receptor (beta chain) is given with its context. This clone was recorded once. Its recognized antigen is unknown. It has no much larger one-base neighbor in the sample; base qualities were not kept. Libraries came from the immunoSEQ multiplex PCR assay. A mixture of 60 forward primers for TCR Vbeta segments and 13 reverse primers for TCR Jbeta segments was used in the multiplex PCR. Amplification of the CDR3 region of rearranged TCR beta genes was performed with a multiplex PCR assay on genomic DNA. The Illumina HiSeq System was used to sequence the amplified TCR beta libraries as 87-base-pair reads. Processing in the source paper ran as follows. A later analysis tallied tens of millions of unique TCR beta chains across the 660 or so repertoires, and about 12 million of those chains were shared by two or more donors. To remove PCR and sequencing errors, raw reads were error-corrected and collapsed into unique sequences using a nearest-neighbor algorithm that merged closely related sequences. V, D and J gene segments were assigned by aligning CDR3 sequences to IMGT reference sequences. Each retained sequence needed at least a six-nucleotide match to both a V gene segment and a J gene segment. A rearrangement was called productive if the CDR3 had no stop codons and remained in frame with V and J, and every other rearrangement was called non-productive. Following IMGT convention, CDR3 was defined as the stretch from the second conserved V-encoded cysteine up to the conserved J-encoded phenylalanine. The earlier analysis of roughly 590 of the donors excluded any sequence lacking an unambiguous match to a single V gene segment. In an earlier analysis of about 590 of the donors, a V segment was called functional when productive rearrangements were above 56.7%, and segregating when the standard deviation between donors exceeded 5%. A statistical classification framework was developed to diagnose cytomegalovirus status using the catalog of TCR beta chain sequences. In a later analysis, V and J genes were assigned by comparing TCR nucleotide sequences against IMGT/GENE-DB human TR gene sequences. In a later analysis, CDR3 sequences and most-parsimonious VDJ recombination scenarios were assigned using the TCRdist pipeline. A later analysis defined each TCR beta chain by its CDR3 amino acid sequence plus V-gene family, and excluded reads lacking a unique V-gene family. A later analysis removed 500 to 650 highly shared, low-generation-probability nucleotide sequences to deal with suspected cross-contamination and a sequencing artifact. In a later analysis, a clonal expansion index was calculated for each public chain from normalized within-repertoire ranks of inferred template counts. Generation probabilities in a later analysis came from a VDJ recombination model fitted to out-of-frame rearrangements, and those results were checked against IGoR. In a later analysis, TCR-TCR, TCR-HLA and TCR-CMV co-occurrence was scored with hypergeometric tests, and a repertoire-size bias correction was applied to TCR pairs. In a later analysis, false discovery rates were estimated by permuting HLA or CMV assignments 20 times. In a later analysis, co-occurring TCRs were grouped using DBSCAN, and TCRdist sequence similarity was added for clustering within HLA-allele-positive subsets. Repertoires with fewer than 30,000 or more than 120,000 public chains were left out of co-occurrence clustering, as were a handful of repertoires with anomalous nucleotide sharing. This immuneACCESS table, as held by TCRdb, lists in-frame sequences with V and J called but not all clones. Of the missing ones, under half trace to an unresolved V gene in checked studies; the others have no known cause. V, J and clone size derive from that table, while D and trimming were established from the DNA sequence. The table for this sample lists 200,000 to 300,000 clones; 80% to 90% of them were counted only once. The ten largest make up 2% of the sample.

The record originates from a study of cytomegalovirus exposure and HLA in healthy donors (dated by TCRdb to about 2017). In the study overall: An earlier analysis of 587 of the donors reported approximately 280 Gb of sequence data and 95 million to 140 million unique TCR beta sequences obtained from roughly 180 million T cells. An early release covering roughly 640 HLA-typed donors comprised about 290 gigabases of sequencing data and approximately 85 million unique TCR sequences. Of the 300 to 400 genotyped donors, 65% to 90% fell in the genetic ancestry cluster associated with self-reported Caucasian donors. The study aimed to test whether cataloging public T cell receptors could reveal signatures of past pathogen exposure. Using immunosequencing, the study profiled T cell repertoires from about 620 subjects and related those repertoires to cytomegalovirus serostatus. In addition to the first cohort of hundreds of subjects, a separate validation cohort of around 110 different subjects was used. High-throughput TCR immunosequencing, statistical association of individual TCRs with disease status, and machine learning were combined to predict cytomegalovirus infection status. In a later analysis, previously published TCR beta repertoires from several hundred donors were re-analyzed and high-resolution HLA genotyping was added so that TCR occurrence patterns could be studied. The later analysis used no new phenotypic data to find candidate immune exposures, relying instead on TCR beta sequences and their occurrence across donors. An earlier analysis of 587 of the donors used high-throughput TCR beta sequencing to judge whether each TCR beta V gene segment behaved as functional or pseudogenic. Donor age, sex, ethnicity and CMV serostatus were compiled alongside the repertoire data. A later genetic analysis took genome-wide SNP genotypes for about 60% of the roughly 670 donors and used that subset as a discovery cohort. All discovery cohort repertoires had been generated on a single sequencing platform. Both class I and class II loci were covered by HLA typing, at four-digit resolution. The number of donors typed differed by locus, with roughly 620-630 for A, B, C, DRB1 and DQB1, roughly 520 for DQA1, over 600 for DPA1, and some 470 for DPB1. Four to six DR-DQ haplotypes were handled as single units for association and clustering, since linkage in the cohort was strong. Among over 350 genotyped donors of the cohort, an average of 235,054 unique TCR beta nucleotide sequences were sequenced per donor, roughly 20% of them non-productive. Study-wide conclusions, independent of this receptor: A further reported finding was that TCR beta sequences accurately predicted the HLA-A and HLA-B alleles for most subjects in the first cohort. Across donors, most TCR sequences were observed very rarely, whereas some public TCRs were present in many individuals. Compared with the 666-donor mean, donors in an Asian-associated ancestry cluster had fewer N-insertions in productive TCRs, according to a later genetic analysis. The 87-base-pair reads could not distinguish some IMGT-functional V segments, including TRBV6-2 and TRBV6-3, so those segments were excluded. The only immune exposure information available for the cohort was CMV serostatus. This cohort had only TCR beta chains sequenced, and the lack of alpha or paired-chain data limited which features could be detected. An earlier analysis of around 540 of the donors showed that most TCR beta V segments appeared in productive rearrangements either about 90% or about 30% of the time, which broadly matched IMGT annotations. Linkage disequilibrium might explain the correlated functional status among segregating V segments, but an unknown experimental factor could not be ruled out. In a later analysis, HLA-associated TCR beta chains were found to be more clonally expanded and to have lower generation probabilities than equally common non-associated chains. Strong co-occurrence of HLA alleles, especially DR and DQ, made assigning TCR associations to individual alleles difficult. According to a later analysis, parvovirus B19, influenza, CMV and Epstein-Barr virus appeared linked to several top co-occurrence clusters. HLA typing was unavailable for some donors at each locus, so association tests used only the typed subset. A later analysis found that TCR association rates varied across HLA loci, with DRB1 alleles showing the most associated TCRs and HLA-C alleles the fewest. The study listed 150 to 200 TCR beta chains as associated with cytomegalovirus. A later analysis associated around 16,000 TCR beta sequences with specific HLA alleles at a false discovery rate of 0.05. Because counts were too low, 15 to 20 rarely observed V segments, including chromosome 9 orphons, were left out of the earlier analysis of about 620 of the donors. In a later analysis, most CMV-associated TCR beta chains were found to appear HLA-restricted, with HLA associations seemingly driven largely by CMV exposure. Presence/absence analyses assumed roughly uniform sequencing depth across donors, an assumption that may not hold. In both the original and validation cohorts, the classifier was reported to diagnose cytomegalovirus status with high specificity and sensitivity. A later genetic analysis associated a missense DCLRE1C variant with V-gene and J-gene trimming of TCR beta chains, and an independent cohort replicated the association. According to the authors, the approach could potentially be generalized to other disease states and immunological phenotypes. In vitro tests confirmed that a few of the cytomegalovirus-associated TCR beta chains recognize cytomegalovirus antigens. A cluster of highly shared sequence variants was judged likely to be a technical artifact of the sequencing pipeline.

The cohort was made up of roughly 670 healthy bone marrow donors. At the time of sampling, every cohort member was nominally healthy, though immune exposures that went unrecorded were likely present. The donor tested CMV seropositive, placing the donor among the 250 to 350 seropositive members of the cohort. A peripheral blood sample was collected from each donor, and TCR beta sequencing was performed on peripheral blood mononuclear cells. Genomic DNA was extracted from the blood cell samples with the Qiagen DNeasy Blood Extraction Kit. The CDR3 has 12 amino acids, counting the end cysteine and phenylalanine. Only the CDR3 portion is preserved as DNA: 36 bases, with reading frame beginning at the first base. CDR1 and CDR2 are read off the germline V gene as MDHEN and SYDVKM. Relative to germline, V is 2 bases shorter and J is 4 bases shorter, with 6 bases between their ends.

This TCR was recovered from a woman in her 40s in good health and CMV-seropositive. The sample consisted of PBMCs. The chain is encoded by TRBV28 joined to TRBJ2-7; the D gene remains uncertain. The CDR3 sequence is CASSLPPYEQYF. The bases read TGTGCCAGCAGTTTACCCCCGTACGAGCAGTACTTC. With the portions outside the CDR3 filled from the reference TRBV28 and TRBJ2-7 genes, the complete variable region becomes DVKVTQSSRYLVKRTGEKVFLECVQDMDHENMFWYRQDPGLGLRLIYFSYDVKMKEKGDIPEGYSVSREKKERFSLILESASTNQTSMYLCASSLPPYEQYFGPGTRLTVT.